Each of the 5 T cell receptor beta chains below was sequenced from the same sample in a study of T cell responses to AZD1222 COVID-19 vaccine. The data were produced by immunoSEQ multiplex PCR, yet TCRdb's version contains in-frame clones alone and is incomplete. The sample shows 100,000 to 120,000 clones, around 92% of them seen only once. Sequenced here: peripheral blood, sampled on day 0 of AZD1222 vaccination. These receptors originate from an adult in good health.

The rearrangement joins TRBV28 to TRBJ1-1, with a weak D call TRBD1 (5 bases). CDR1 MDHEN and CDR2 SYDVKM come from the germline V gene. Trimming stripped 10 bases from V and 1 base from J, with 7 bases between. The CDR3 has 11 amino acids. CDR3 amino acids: CATGQNTEAFF. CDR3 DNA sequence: TGTGCCACCGGACAGAACACTGAAGCTTTCTTT.

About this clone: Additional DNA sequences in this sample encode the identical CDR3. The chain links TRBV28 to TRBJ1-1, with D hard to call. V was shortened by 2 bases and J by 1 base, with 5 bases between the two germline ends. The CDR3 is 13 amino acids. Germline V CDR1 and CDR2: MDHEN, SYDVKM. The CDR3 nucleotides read TGTGCCAGCAGTTTAAACAGGAACACTGAAGCTTTCTTT. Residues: CASSLNRNTEAFF.

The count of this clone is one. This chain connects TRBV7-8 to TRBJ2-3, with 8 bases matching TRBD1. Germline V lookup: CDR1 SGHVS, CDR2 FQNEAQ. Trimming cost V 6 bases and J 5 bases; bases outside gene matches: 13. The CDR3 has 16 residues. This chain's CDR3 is CASRTYRRGLGDTQYF. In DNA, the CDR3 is TGTGCCAGCAGGACATATCGCAGGGGGCTTGGAGATACGCAGTATTTT.

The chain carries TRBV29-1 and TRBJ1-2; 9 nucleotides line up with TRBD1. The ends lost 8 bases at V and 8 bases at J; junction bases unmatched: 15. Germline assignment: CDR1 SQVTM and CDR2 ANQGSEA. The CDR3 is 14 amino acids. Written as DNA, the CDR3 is TGCAGCCTGCGGGACAGGGCTGGGGTCGGCGGCTACACCTTC. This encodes CSLRDRAGVGGYTF.

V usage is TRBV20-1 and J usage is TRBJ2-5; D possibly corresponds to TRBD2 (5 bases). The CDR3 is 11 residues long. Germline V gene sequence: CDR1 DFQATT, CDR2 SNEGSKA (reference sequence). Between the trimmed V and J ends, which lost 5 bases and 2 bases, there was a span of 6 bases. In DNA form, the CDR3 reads TGCAGTGCTCGGGATCAAGAGACCCAGTACTTC. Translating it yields CSARDQETQYF.